A single sample is the source of the 10 T cell receptor beta chains below, sequenced in a study of OX40 agonist ivuxolimab in advanced cancers. Generated by immunoSEQ multiplex PCR, the TCRdb table keeps only in-frame clones and is missing some. The sample consists of about 26,000 clones, 65% to 80% of them appearing once. The sample in question was CD4+ or CD8+ T cells sorted from blood, obtained in a trial of the OX40 agonist ivuxolimab. The receptors stem from an adult with an advanced solid tumor such as melanoma, head and neck, liver or kidney cancer.

The V and J genes are TRBV5-4 and TRBJ1-3, with 9 bases identical to TRBD1. Germline CDR1 is SGHNT and CDR2 is YYREEE (reference sequence). The J segment lost 4 bases and the V segment lost 3 bases, leaving 5 bases of the junction unmatched. This CDR3 has 15 residues. The CDR3 loop is CASSWDRAVGNTIYF. The CDR3, as DNA: TGTGCCAGCAGCTGGGACAGGGCGGTCGGAAACACCATATATTTT. The variable domain in full, completed from reference TRBV5-4 and TRBJ1-3, reads ETGVTQSPTHLIKTRGQQVTLRCSSQSGHNTVSWYQQALGQGPQFIFQYYREEENGRGNFPPRFSGLQFPNYSSELNVNALELDDSALYLCASSWDRAVGNTIYFGEGSWLTVV.

The chain joins TRBV5-1 to TRBJ2-7; 8 bases agree with TRBD1. Germline V gene lookup returns CDR1 SGHRS and CDR2 YFSETQ. V gave up 5 bases and J gave up 0 bases; unmatched junction bases: 4. The CDR3 is 14 amino acids. The CDR3 nucleotides read TGCGCCAGCAGAGCGACAGGGGTCTCCTACGAGCAGTACTTC. This sequence encodes CASRATGVSYEQYF. The full variable domain, with the rest looked up from reference TRBV5-1 and TRBJ2-7, is KAGVTQTPRYLIKTRGQQVTLSCSPISGHRSVSWYQQTPGQGLQFLFEYFSETQRNKGNFPGRFSGRQFSNSRSEMNVSTLELGDSALYLCASRATGVSYEQYFGPGTRLTVT.

Here the CDR3 reads CASSIDVQGQPQHF. The CDR3 bases are TGTGCCAGTAGTATAGACGTACAGGGTCAGCCCCAGCATTTT. The rearrangement joins TRBV19 to TRBJ1-5; the D gene is possibly TRBD1 (6 bases). Per the germline V gene, CDR1 is LNHDA and CDR2 is SQIVND (reference sequence). V shed 0 bases and J shed 6 bases, with 9 bases lying between them. The CDR3 sequence is 14 residues long.

By share of the sample, this clone is medium-sized. The rearrangement uses TRBV7-2 and TRBJ2-1; D gene unclear. Between the trimmed V and J ends, which lost 5 bases and 5 bases, there was a span of 16 bases. The CDR3 loop spans 15 amino acids. Germline V gives CDR1 SGHTA, CDR2 FQGNSA. As DNA, the CDR3 is TGTGCCAGCAGCCTAAGTCCGGGTCCCCACAATGAGCAGTTCTTC. It encodes CASSLSPGPHNEQFF.

This clone was detected only a few times. The chain is built from TRBV19 and TRBJ1-2, with D perhaps matching TRBD1 (5 bases). The V and J ends lost 7 bases and 2 bases respectively, with 11 bases between them. Germline assignment: CDR1 LNHDA and CDR2 SQIVND (reference sequence). There are 13 residues in the CDR3. CDR3 sequence reads: CASNRWGNYGYTF. CDR3 sequence (DNA): TGTGCCAGTAACCGATGGGGGAACTATGGCTACACCTTC. Together with reference TRBV19 and TRBJ1-2, the CDR3 gives the full variable domain: DGGITQSPKYLFRKEGQNVTLSCEQNLNHDAMYWYRQDPGQGLRLIYYSQIVNDFQKGDIAEGYSVSREKKESFPLTVTSAQKNPTAFYLCASNRWGNYGYTFGSGTRLTVV.

This clone appeared a few times. This chain links TRBV5-1 with TRBJ1-2, with D unresolved. This CDR3 is built from 16 residues. Germline CDR1 is SGHRS and CDR2 is YFSETQ. The V end lost 0 bases, the J end lost 5 bases, and 17 bases lay between the germline ends. This chain's CDR3 is CASSLGAGVKAYGYTF. The CDR3 nucleotides are TGCGCCAGCAGCTTGGGTGCCGGGGTCAAGGCTTATGGCTACACCTTC.

The genes are TRBV11-2 and TRBJ2-1; 10 nucleotides match TRBD2. The ends lost 8 bases at V and 5 bases at J; junction bases unmatched: 6. Germline lookup yields CDR1 SGHAT and CDR2 FQNNGV. The CDR3 runs 14 residues. CDR3 region: CASGQRGGNNEQFF. In DNA, the CDR3 is TGTGCCAGCGGACAGCGGGGGGGCAACAATGAGCAGTTCTTC.

The chain is built from TRBV11-2 and TRBJ2-3; D call uncertain. The V gene's germline CDR1 is SGHAT and CDR2 FQNNGV. This CDR3 is 12 amino acids long. Trimming took off 3 bases at V and 3 bases at J, with 4 bases between the two ends. CDR3 amino acids: CASSLSTDTQYF. CDR3 coding DNA: TGTGCCAGCAGCTTGAGTACAGATACGCAGTATTTT. The variable domain in full, with the rest retrieved from reference TRBV11-2 and TRBJ2-3, is EAGVAQSPRYKIIEKRQSVAFWCNPISGHATLYWYQQILGQGPKLLIQFQNNGVVDDSQLPKDRFSAERLKGVDSTLKIQPAKLEDSAVYLCASSLSTDTQYFGPGTRLTVL.

The V call is TRBV10-2, the J call TRBJ2-5; no definite D call. CDR3 size: 14 residues. Germline CDR1 and CDR2: WSHSY and SAAADI. V lost 5 bases and J lost 5, with 15 bases in between. CDR3 sequence (DNA): TGCGCCAGCAGTACCTGGACCCGAAGGGAGACCCAGTACTTC. It is translated as CASSTWTRRETQYF.

J is TRBJ2-3 and V is TRBV7-3, with 8 bases lining up with TRBD2. Trimming took 4 bases from V and 6 from J; bases not matched to a gene: 3. The CDR3 length is 13 residues. CDR1 is SGHTA, CDR2 FQGTGA, per germline. The CDR3 protein is CASSSSGSDTQYF. In DNA form, the CDR3 reads TGTGCCAGCAGCTCGAGCGGGAGTGATACGCAGTATTTT.